What follows are 6 T cell receptor beta chains derived from one specimen sequenced in a study of PD-1 blockade in mismatch repair-deficient tumors. The protocol was immunoSEQ multiplex PCR, while the TCRdb copy is restricted to in-frame clones and leaves out a portion. The profile covers tens of thousands of clones, with less than 85% appearing a single time and about 3% taken by the ten largest. Here the sequenced sample was PBMCs, taken before pembrolizumab treatment. All receptors derive from an adult with mismatch repair-deficient cancer.

The chain links TRBV4-2 to TRBJ2-7; D might be TRBD2 (6 bases). CDR1 LGHNA and CDR2 YNFKEQ come from the germline V gene. Between the trimmed V and J ends, which lost 1 base and 0 bases, there was a span of 10 bases. The CDR3 consists of 15 residues. CDR3 protein: CASSQGLASSYEQYF. DNA for the CDR3: TGTGCCAGCAGCCAAGGGCTAGCGAGCTCCTACGAGCAGTACTTC.

The chain has TRBV6-6 and TRBJ2-7; the match to TRBD2 covers 10 bases. CDR1 is MNHNY, CDR2 SVGAGI, per germline (reference sequence). CDR3 length: 13 amino acids. V was pared by 8 bases and J by 1 base, with 2 bases of the junction left unmatched. DNA of the CDR3: TGTGCCAGCCAGCGGGGGGGATCCTACGAGCAGTACTTC. Its translation: CASQRGGSYEQYF.

The chain links TRBV28 to TRBJ2-3; the match to TRBD2 covers 11 bases. The CDR3 totals 18 residues. In germline, CDR1 is MDHEN, CDR2 SYDVKM. The V gene end was trimmed by 4 bases and the J gene end by 2 bases; junction bases not matched to a gene: 11. CDR3 residues: CASSSPFKLAGDTDTQYF. The CDR3 DNA sequence: TGTGCCAGCAGTTCTCCGTTCAAACTAGCGGGGGACACAGATACGCAGTATTTT.

The chain carries TRBV4-1 and TRBJ1-2; weak D call: TRBD1 (6 bases). The CDR3 covers 16 residues. Deletions cut 1 base from V and 4 bases from J, with 16 bases between. From germline, CDR1 is MGHRA and CDR2 YSYEKL. The DNA for the CDR3 is TGCGCCAGCAGCCAAGTCCGGGACACCAACCTCTATGGCTACACCTTC. Translation gives CASSQVRDTNLYGYTF.

The chain is built from TRBV9 and TRBJ2-3; TRBD2 aligns across 11 bases. CDR3 length: 18 residues. After removal of 2 bases from V and 2 bases from J, the junction contained 10 bases not matched to a gene. CDR1 and CDR2 (germline): SGDLS, YYNGEE. DNA of the CDR3: TGTGCCAGCAGCGTCCTCTCCGGGACTAGCGGTTTCACAGATACGCAGTATTTT. Its translation is CASSVLSGTSGFTDTQYF.

The CDR3 spells CASSRTPSETQYF. CDR3 in DNA: TGTGCCAGCTCTCGAACTCCGTCGGAGACCCAGTACTTC. The chain uses TRBV18 and TRBJ2-5; D not resolved. Germline-derived CDR1 and CDR2 are KGHSH and LQKENI. The CDR3 is made up of 13 amino acids. V was shortened by 6 bases and J by 5 bases, with 13 bases between the two germline ends.